Below, 2 T cell receptor beta chains from the same sample are listed, as sequenced in a study of Ad26.COV2.S vaccination and SARS-CoV-2 variants. Only in-frame clones appear in the TCRdb table, and some are missing; sequencing was by immunoSEQ multiplex PCR. The table shows approximately 410,000 clones, with approximately 88% occurring only once. Described treatment: around 19 received Ad26.COV2.S at low or high dose, single or two shots; roughly 5 received placebo; per-sample allocation not given. All samples were drawn on day 63, counting from the first vaccine or placebo injection. Sequenced here: peripheral blood, sampled in a trial of Ad26.COV2.S vaccine versus placebo. All receptors derive from a person aged 18-65 years who received the Ad26.COV2.S COVID-19 vaccine or a placebo.

The chain links TRBV7-3 to TRBJ1-6; TRBD1 is a possible D gene (6 bases). Germline V lookup: CDR1 SGHTA, CDR2 FQGTGA. Trimming pared 5 bases from V and 7 bases from J, leaving 12 bases between. This CDR3 is 14 amino acids long. The CDR3 sequence is CASSQGRWNSPLHF. The CDR3 nucleotides read TGTGCCAGCAGCCAGGGGCGGTGGAATTCACCCCTCCACTTT.

This chain connects TRBV11-2 to TRBJ1-1; D unresolved. CDR1 SGHAT and CDR2 FQNNGV come from the germline V gene. The CDR3 contains 13 residues. V was shortened by 1 base and J by 1 base, with 4 bases between the two germline ends. CDR3 residues: CASSLAQNTEAFF. In nucleotides, the CDR3 is TGTGCCAGCAGCTTAGCTCAGAACACTGAAGCTTTCTTT.